The subject of this entry is one TCR beta chain. Adults between roughly 18 and 89 years of age took part from 24 US areas. Profiled with immunoSEQ multiplex PCR; TCRdb holds only in-frame clones, not every one. The sample lists more than 400,000 clones, around 91% occurring once. This entry is derived from a study of blood T cell repertoires in COVID-19. About the study: Acute and convalescent COVID-19 samples came from the United States, Italy and Spain.

With 4 bases removed from V and 7 bases from J, the gap between germline ends came to 18 bases. This CDR3 has 14 amino acids. Germline CDR1 reads SGHNT; CDR2 reads YYREEE (reference sequence). The J gene is TRBJ2-7, the V gene TRBV5-4, with D maybe TRBD2 (5 bases). Sequenced sample: PBMCs or T cells enriched from blood (not recorded which). The receptor was isolated from a young man who had recovered from COVID-19. The CDR3 sequence is CASSHSLSTGEQYF. CDR3 bases: TGTGCCAGCAGCCATTCTCTAAGTACGGGGGAGCAGTACTTC.